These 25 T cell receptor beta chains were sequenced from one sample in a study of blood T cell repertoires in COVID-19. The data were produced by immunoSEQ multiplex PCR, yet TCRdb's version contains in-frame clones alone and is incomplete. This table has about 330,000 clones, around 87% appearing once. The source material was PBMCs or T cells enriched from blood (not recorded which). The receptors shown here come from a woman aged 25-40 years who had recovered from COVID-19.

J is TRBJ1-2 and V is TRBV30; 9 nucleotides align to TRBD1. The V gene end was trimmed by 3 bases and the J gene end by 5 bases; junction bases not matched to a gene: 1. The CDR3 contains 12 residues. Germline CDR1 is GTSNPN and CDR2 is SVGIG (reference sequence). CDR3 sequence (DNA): TGTGCCTGGAGCGGACAGGGGTATGGCTACACCTTC. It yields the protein CAWSGQGYGYTF.

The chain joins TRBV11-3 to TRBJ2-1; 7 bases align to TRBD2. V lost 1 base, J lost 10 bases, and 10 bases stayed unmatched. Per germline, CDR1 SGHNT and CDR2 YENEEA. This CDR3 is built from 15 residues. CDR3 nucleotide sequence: TGTGCCAGCAGCTTAGGCGGGGGAGGGTGGCAGGAGCAGTTCTTC. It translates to CASSLGGGGWQEQFF.

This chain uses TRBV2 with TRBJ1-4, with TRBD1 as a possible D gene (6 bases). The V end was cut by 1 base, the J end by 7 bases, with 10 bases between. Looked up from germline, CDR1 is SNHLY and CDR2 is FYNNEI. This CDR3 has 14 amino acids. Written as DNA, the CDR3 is TGTGCCAGCAGTGAAGGGCAGGGGTTTGAAAAACTGTTTTTT. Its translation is CASSEGQGFEKLFF.

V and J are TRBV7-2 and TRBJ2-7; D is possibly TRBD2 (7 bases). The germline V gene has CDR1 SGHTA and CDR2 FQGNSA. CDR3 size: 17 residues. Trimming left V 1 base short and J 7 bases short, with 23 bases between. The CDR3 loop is CASSLVSGRGLKIEQYF. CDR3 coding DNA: TGTGCCAGCAGCTTAGTGTCCGGGCGGGGGCTGAAGATAGAGCAGTACTTC.

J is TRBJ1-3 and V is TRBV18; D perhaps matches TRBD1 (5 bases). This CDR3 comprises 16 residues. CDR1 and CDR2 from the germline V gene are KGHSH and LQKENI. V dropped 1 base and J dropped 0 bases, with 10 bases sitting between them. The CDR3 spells CASSPRRDSSGNTIYF. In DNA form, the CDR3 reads TGTGCCAGCTCACCACGACGAGACAGCTCTGGAAACACCATATATTTT.

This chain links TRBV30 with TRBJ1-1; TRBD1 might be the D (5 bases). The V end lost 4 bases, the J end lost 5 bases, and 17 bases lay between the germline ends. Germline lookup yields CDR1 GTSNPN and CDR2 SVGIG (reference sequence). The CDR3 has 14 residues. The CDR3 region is CAWTFNLGGTEAFF. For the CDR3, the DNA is TGTGCCTGGACTTTTAATCTTGGGGGGACTGAAGCTTTCTTT.

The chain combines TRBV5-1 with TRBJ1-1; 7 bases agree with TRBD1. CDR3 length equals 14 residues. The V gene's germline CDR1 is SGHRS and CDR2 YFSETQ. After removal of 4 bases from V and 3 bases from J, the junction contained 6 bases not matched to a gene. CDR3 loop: CASSGGQPYTEAFF. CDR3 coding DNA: TGCGCCAGCAGCGGGGGACAGCCCTACACTGAAGCTTTCTTT.

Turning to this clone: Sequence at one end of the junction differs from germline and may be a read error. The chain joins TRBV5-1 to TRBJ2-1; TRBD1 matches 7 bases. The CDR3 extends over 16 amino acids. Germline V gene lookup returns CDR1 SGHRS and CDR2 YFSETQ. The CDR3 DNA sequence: TGCGCCAGCAGCCCAGGACAGGCTTGGGACGACAAGGAGCAGTTCTTC. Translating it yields CASSPGQAWDDKEQFF.

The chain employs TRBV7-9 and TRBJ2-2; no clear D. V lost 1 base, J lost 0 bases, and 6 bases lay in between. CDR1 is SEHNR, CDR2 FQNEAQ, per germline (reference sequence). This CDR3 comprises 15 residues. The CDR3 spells CASSLGQANTGELFF. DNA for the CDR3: TGTGCCAGCAGCTTAGGACAAGCGAACACCGGGGAGCTGTTTTTT.

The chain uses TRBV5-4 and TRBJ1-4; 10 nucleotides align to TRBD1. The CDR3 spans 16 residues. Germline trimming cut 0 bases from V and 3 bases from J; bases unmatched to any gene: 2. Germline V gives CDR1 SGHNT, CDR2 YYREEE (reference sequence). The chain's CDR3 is CASSLGGQGPNEKLFF. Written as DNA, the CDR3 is TGTGCCAGCAGCTTGGGGGGACAGGGGCCTAATGAAAAACTGTTTTTT. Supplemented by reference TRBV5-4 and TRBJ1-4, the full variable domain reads ETGVTQSPTHLIKTRGQQVTLRCSSQSGHNTVSWYQQALGQGPQFIFQYYREEENGRGNFPPRFSGLQFPNYSSELNVNALELDDSALYLCASSLGGQGPNEKLFFGSGTQLSVL.

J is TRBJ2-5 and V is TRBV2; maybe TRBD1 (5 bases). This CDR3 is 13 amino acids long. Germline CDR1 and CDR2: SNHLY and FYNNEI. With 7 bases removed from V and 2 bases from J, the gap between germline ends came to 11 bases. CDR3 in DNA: TGTGCCAGCATTTCGAACAGGCAAGAGACCCAGTACTTC. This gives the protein CASISNRQETQYF. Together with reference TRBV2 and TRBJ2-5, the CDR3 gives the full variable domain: EPEVTQTPSHQVTQMGQEVILRCVPISNHLYFYWYRQILGQKVEFLVSFYNNEISEKSEIFDDQFSVERPDGSNFTLKIRSTKLEDSAMYFCASISNRQETQYFGPGTRLLVL.

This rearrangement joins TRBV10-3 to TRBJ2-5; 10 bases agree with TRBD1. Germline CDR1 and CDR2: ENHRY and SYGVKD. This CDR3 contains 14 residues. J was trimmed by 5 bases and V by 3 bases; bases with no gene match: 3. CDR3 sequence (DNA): TGTGCCATCAGTGACTCGGGACAGGGGGAGACCCAGTACTTC. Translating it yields CAISDSGQGETQYF.

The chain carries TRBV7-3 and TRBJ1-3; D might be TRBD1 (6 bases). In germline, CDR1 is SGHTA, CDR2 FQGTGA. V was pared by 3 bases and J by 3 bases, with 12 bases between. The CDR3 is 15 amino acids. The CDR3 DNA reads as TGTGCCAGCAGCTTTACAGGGTGGATTGGAAACACCATATATTTT. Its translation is CASSFTGWIGNTIYF. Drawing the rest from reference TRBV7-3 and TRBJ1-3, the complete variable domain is GAGVSQTPSNKVTEKGKYVELRCDPISGHTALYWYRQSLGQGPEFLIYFQGTGAADDSGLPNDRFFAVRPEGSVSTLKIQRTERGDSAVYLCASSFTGWIGNTIYFGEGSWLTVV.

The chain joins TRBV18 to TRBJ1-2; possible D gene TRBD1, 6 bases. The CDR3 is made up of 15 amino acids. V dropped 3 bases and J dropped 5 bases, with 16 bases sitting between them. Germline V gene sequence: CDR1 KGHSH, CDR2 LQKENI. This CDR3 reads CASSPRQAPPYGYTF. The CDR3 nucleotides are TGTGCCAGCTCACCGCGACAGGCCCCCCCATATGGCTACACCTTC.

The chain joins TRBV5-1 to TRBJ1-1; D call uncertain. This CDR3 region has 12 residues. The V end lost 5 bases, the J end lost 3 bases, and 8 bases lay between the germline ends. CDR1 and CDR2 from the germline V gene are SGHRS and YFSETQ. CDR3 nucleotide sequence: TGCGCCAGCAGACTCACAGACACTGAAGCTTTCTTT. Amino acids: CASRLTDTEAFF.

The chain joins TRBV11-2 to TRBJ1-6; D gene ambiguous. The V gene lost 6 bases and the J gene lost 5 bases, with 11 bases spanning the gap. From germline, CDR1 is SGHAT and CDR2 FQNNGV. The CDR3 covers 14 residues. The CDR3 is CASSWGGDNSPLHF. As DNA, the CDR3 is TGTGCCAGCAGTTGGGGAGGAGATAATTCACCCCTCCACTTT.

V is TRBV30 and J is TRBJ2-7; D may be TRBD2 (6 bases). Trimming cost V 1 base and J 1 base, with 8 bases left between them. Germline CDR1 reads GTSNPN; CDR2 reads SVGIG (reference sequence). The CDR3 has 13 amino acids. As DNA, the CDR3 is TGTGCCTGGAGTGCGGCGGGATCCTACGAGCAGTACTTC. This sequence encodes CAWSAAGSYEQYF.

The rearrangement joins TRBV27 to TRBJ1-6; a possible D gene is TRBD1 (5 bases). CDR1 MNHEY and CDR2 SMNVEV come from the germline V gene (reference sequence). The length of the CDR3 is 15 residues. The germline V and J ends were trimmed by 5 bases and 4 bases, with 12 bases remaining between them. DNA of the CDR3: TGTGCCAGCAGTCCCCGACAGTCATATAATTCACCCCTCCACTTT. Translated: CASSPRQSYNSPLHF.

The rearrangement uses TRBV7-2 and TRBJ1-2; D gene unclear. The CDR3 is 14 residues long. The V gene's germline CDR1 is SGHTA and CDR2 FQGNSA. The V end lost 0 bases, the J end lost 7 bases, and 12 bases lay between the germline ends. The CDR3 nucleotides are TGTGCCAGCAGCTTAGCAGGAGGATCTATTGGCTACACCTTC. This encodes CASSLAGGSIGYTF.

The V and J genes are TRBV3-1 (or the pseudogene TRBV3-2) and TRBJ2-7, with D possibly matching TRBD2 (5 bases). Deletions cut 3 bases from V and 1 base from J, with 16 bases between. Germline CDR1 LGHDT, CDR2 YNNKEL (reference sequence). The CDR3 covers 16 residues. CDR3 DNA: TGTGCCAGCAGCCAGGATAAACTAGTGACATCCTACGAGCAGTACTTC. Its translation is CASSQDKLVTSYEQYF.

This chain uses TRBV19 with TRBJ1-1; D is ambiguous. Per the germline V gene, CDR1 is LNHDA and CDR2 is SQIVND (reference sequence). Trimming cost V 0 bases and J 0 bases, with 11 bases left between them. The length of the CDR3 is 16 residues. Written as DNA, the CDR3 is TGTGCCAGTAGTATAGACCAGGATCTCATGAACACTGAAGCTTTCTTT. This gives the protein CASSIDQDLMNTEAFF.

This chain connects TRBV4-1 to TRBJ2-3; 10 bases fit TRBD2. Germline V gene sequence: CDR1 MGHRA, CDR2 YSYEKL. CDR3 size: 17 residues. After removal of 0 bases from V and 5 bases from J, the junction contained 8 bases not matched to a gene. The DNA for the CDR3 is TGCGCCAGCAGCCAAGATATCGGGAGCGGGGGGGGAGATACGCAGTATTTT. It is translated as CASSQDIGSGGGDTQYF.

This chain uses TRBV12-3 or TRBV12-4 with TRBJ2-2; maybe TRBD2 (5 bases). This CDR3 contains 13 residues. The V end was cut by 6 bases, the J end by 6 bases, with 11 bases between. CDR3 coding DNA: TGTGCCAGCAGCAGCCCGGGATCCGGGGAGCTGTTTTTT. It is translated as CASSSPGSGELFF.

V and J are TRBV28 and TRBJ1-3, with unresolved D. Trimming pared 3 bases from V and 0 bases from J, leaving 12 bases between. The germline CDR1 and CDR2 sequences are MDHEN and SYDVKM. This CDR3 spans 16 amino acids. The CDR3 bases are TGTGCCAGCAGTTTTAACAGTTCCTACTCTGGAAACACCATATATTTT. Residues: CASSFNSSYSGNTIYF. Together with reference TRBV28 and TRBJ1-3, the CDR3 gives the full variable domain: DVKVTQSSRYLVKRTGEKVFLECVQDMDHENMFWYRQDPGLGLRLIYFSYDVKMKEKGDIPEGYSVSREKKERFSLILESASTNQTSMYLCASSFNSSYSGNTIYFGEGSWLTVV.

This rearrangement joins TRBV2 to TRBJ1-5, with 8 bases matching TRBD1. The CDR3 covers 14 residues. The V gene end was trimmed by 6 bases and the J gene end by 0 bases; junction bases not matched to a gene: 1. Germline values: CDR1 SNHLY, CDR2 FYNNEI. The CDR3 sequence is CASRDRVSNQPQHF. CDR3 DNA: TGTGCCAGCAGGGACAGGGTTAGCAATCAGCCCCAGCATTTT.